Following are 30 T cell receptor beta chains from one sample sequenced in a study of blood T cell repertoires in COVID-19. Using immunoSEQ multiplex PCR, the repertoire was profiled, and TCRdb retains in-frame clones only, with some absent. Here the sample spans just over 300,000 clones, just over 85% being singletons. The specimen sequenced was PBMCs or T cells enriched from blood (not recorded which). The receptors shown here come from a young man who had recovered from COVID-19.

CDR3 nucleotide sequence: TGTGCCAGCAGCGTAGGGGCCTGGTTGTCGGGCTACACCTTC. This codes for CASSVGAWLSGYTF. The chain combines TRBV9 with TRBJ1-2; no clear D. The CDR3 length is 14 residues. The germline CDR1 and CDR2 sequences are SGDLS and YYNGEE. The V and J ends lost 0 bases and 8 bases respectively, with 14 bases between them.

The CDR3 region is CASSLTEYGYTF. CDR3 nucleotides: TGTGCCAGCAGCCTTACAGAGTATGGCTACACCTTC. V is TRBV2 and J is TRBJ1-2; D is unclear. This CDR3 is built from 12 residues. The germline gives CDR1 SNHLY, CDR2 FYNNEI. V shed 6 bases and J shed 5 bases, with 10 bases lying between them.

The chain has TRBV29-1 and TRBJ2-2, with D unclear. From germline, CDR1 is SQVTM and CDR2 ANQGSEA. The germline V and J ends were trimmed by 3 bases and 2 bases, with 7 bases remaining between them. The CDR3 is 13 amino acids. CDR3 in DNA: TGCAGCGTTGACGTCAGTAACACCGGGGAGCTGTTTTTT. This translates into CSVDVSNTGELFF.

Here the CDR3 reads CASSRAGEGYEQYF. The CDR3 region has the DNA TGTGCCAGCAGCCGGGCGGGAGAGGGCTACGAGCAGTACTTC. This sequence joins TRBV4-2 and TRBJ2-7; TRBD2 matches 7 bases. Germline V gene sequence: CDR1 LGHNA, CDR2 YNFKEQ. The CDR3 contains 14 residues. V was clipped by 4 bases and J by 3 bases; unmatched bases: 6.

In its sample, this clone was seen a few times. The gene calls are TRBV5-1 and TRBJ1-1; 9 bases match TRBD1. With V trimmed by 0 bases and J by 8 bases, 8 bases remained unmatched. The CDR3 has 15 amino acids. CDR1 is SGHRS and CDR2 is YFSETQ in the germline V gene. The CDR3 nucleotides are TGCGCCAGCAGCTTGGCGACAGGGGGTCGGGCCGAAGCTTTCTTT. Its translation: CASSLATGGRAEAFF.

A single count supports this clone. The chain combines TRBV6-5 with TRBJ2-7; a possible D gene is TRBD2 (6 bases). The CDR3 spans 15 residues. Trimming pared 4 bases from V and 2 bases from J, leaving 15 bases between. Germline V CDR1 and CDR2: MNHEY, SVGAGI. The DNA of the CDR3 is TGTGCCAGCAGTTTATCGGAGGGAAGTACCTACGAGCAGTACTTC. It is translated as CASSLSEGSTYEQYF.

The chain is built from TRBV7-2 and TRBJ2-4; tentative D call: TRBD2 (6 bases). V lost 3 bases, J lost 4 bases, and 13 bases lay in between. Germline lookup yields CDR1 SGHTA and CDR2 FQGNSA. The CDR3 contains 15 residues. The CDR3 region has the DNA TGTGCCAGCAGCTTCTCCGGGACTTCGAAAAACATTCAGTACTTC. Translating gives CASSFSGTSKNIQYF. The full variable domain, completed using reference TRBV7-2 and TRBJ2-4, is GAGVSQSPSNKVTEKGKDVELRCDPISGHTALYWYRQSLGQGLEFLIYFQGNSAPDKSGLPSDRFSAERTGGSVSTLTIQRTQQEDSAVYLCASSFSGTSKNIQYFGAGTRLSVL.

The V call is TRBV30, the J call TRBJ1-2, with D possibly being TRBD1 (5 bases). V lost 2 bases, J lost 3 bases, and 10 bases lay in between. The CDR3 consists of 13 residues. Germline-derived CDR1 and CDR2 are GTSNPN and SVGIG (reference sequence). The DNA of the CDR3 is TGTGCCTGGAGTCCTGGGGCAGACTATGGCTACACCTTC. Protein sequence: CAWSPGADYGYTF.

Details on this clone: This same CDR3 is encoded by further DNA sequences in the sample. V gene TRBV7-6 combines with J gene TRBJ2-7; 10 bases fit TRBD2. The germline gives CDR1 SGHVS, CDR2 FNYEAQ. Losses at the gene ends were 5 bases for V and 0 bases for J; bases not matched to a gene: 4. CDR3 length: 15 residues. CDR3 residues: CASSRTSGSSYEQYF. As DNA, the CDR3 is TGTGCCAGCAGCCGGACTAGCGGAAGCTCCTACGAGCAGTACTTC.

The chain has TRBV28 and TRBJ2-4; D not resolved. Germline CDR1 reads MDHEN; CDR2 reads SYDVKM. CDR3 length: 13 residues. V gave up 7 bases and J gave up 0 bases, with 7 bases separating them. The CDR3 reads CASTRIAKNIQYF. CDR3 coding DNA: TGTGCCAGCACTAGGATAGCCAAAAACATTCAGTACTTC. Together with reference TRBV28 and TRBJ2-4, the CDR3 gives the full variable domain: DVKVTQSSRYLVKRTGEKVFLECVQDMDHENMFWYRQDPGLGLRLIYFSYDVKMKEKGDIPEGYSVSREKKERFSLILESASTNQTSMYLCASTRIAKNIQYFGAGTRLSVL.

This clone appeared a single time. The rearrangement links TRBV21-1 to TRBJ1-5. TRBV21-1 corresponds to a pseudogene. The CDR3 has 13 residues. In DNA, the CDR3 is TGTGCCAGCAGCGGCGGGTGGCATCAGCCCCAGCATTTT. It is translated as CASSGGWHQPQHF.

The chain is built from TRBV18 and TRBJ2-5, with a possible D match to TRBD1 (5 bases). Trimming left V 4 bases short and J 4 bases short, with 10 bases between. Germline V gene sequence: CDR1 KGHSH, CDR2 LQKENI. The CDR3 runs to 13 residues. The DNA of the CDR3 is TGTGCCAGCTCACGCCAGGGCGGAGAGACCCAGTACTTC. This translates into CASSRQGGETQYF.

This sequence joins TRBV5-4 and TRBJ2-1; D may be TRBD2 (6 bases). V was shortened by 4 bases and J by 2 bases, with 13 bases between the two germline ends. The CDR3 sequence is 15 residues long. CDR1 and CDR2 from the germline V gene are SGHNT and YYREEE (reference sequence). The CDR3 sequence: CASSPQTSTYNEQFF. Written as DNA, the CDR3 is TGTGCCAGCAGCCCGCAGACTAGTACCTACAATGAGCAGTTCTTC. The complete variable domain, with remaining parts taken from reference TRBV5-4 and TRBJ2-1, reads ETGVTQSPTHLIKTRGQQVTLRCSSQSGHNTVSWYQQALGQGPQFIFQYYREEENGRGNFPPRFSGLQFPNYSSELNVNALELDDSALYLCASSPQTSTYNEQFFGPGTRLTVL.

The chain uses TRBV3-1 (or the pseudogene TRBV3-2) and TRBJ2-7; 10 positions match TRBD1. V lost 2 bases and J lost 2; bases outside the gene matches: 6. The CDR3 spans 16 residues. Germline loops: CDR1 LGHDT, CDR2 YNNKEL (reference sequence). CDR3: CASSQRTGGSPYEQYF. DNA for the CDR3: TGTGCCAGCAGCCAACGGACAGGGGGGAGTCCCTACGAGCAGTACTTC.

The rearrangement joins TRBV30 to TRBJ2-5; 8 positions match TRBD1. This CDR3 has 13 amino acids. Germline V gene data show CDR1 as GTSNPN and CDR2 as SVGIG (reference sequence). After removal of 2 bases from V and 7 bases from J, the junction contained 6 bases not matched to a gene. The CDR3 reads CAWSFGQGPTQYF. Written as DNA, the CDR3 is TGTGCCTGGAGTTTCGGACAGGGTCCGACCCAGTACTTC.

This chain joins TRBV10-3 and TRBJ1-2; no clear D gene. Per germline, CDR1 ENHRY and CDR2 SYGVKD. The CDR3 totals 14 residues. Trimming took off 3 bases at V and 4 bases at J, with 12 bases between the two ends. This CDR3 is CAISENLLSYGYTF. In DNA form, the CDR3 reads TGTGCCATCAGTGAAAACTTGTTGTCCTATGGCTACACCTTC.

The chain joins TRBV18 to TRBJ1-3; TRBD1 matches at 10 bases. The CDR3 sequence is 15 residues long. The germline CDR1 and CDR2 sequences are KGHSH and LQKENI. V lost 5 bases and J lost 2; bases outside the gene matches: 3. The CDR3 is CASSSTGGPGNTIYF. The DNA of the CDR3 is TGTGCCAGCTCATCGACAGGGGGCCCTGGAAACACCATATATTTT.

The J gene is TRBJ2-3, the V gene TRBV15; tentative D call: TRBD2 (5 bases). The CDR3 has 14 amino acids. The ends were cut back, 4 bases at V and 0 bases at J, with 8 bases in the middle. Germline CDR1 reads LNHNV; CDR2 reads YYDKDF (reference sequence). The CDR3 DNA follows: TGTGCCACCAGCACCCAGCGGAGCACAGATACGCAGTATTTT. Protein sequence: CATSTQRSTDTQYF.

V and J are TRBV9 and TRBJ1-5, with D hard to call. The CDR3 contains 15 residues. Trimming removed 0 bases from V and 3 bases from J, with 10 bases in between. Looked up from germline, CDR1 is SGDLS and CDR2 is YYNGEE. The CDR3 loop reads CASSVGEIPNQPQHF. The CDR3 DNA is TGTGCCAGCAGCGTAGGTGAGATTCCCAATCAGCCCCAGCATTTT.

V usage is TRBV2 and J usage is TRBJ2-1, with 16 bases identical to TRBD2. The trim removed 5 bases at V and 10 bases at J, leaving 8 bases unmatched. The CDR3 sequence is 16 residues long. CDR1 SNHLY and CDR2 FYNNEI come from the germline V gene. The chain's CDR3 is CASSSGLAGGNNEQFF. In DNA form, the CDR3 reads TGTGCCAGCAGTTCGGGACTAGCGGGGGGGAATAACGAGCAGTTCTTC.

This chain uses TRBV18 with TRBJ2-3; 11 bases agree with TRBD2. Unmatched junction bases numbered 6, after V lost 1 base and J lost 6 bases. The germline V gene encodes CDR1 KGHSH and CDR2 LQKENI. The CDR3 is made up of 16 amino acids. This CDR3 is CASSPRLAGPADTQYF. The CDR3 coding sequence is TGTGCCAGCTCACCACGACTAGCGGGGCCGGCGGATACGCAGTATTTT.

The V call is TRBV30, the J call TRBJ1-6; D perhaps matches TRBD1 (6 bases). Germline V gene lookup returns CDR1 GTSNPN and CDR2 SVGIG (reference sequence). The CDR3 extends over 15 amino acids. V lost 2 bases, J lost 3 bases, and 11 bases lay in between. The DNA of the CDR3 is TGTGCCTGGAGTCGTGACAGGAACTATAATTCACCCCTCCACTTT. It encodes CAWSRDRNYNSPLHF.

The rearrangement links TRBV7-9 to TRBJ2-7; 10 nucleotides match TRBD1. There are 15 residues in the CDR3. The V and J ends lost 5 bases and 4 bases, in that order; junction bases with no gene match: 8. Looked up from germline, CDR1 is SEHNR and CDR2 is FQNEAQ (reference sequence). CDR3 amino acids: CASSQTDRGVYEQYF. CDR3 nucleotides: TGTGCCAGCAGCCAAACGGACAGGGGGGTGTACGAGCAGTACTTC.

The chain joins TRBV6-5 to TRBJ1-1; TRBD1 matches at 10 bases. CDR1 and CDR2 from the germline V gene are MNHEY and SVGAGI. The CDR3 has 14 amino acids. V gave up 10 bases and J gave up 8 bases; unmatched junction bases: 13. CDR3 sequence reads: CATWGQGKNSEAFF. DNA for the CDR3: TGTGCCACTTGGGGACAGGGGAAAAATTCGGAAGCTTTCTTT.

This chain links TRBV5-4 with TRBJ1-1; TRBD1 is a possible D gene (5 bases). Trimming removed 3 bases from V and 9 bases from J, with 9 bases in between. The CDR3 length is 11 residues. The germline CDR1 and CDR2 sequences are SGHNT and YYREEE (reference sequence). The CDR3 nucleotides read TGTGCCAGCAGCTGGAAGGGGCAAGCTTTCTTT. It specifies CASSWKGQAFF. Based on the CDR3 plus reference TRBV5-4 and TRBJ1-1, the full variable domain is ETGVTQSPTHLIKTRGQQVTLRCSSQSGHNTVSWYQQALGQGPQFIFQYYREEENGRGNFPPRFSGLQFPNYSSELNVNALELDDSALYLCASSWKGQAFFGQGTRLTVV.

V gene TRBV6-1 combines with J gene TRBJ2-7; 11 bases map to TRBD2. V lost 5 bases to trimming and J lost 5 bases; unmatched junction nucleotides: 8. Germline CDR1 is MNHNS and CDR2 is SASEGT. The length of the CDR3 is 15 residues. The CDR3 loop is CASSSLAGGPHEQYF. Written as DNA, the CDR3 is TGTGCCAGCAGTTCCTTAGCGGGAGGGCCCCACGAGCAGTACTTC.

This chain links TRBV7-9 with TRBJ1-2; 8 bases match TRBD1. J lost 6 bases, V lost 2 bases, and 8 bases had no gene match. The germline gives CDR1 SEHNR, CDR2 FQNEAQ (reference sequence). The length of the CDR3 is 15 residues. The DNA for the CDR3 is TGTGCCAGCAGCTTATTACAGGGGGGAAAGAATGGCTACACCTTC. Translated: CASSLLQGGKNGYTF.

V and J are TRBV5-1 and TRBJ1-2; a possible D gene is TRBD1 (6 bases). CDR1 is SGHRS, CDR2 YFSETQ, per germline. With 0 bases removed from V and 1 base from J, the gap between germline ends came to 13 bases. This CDR3 has 16 residues. This chain's CDR3 is CASSLGTDTFNYGYTF. The DNA of the CDR3 is TGCGCCAGCAGCTTGGGGACAGATACTTTTAACTATGGCTACACCTTC.

As concerns this clone: Mismatch with germline at one junction end may stem from a read error. V and J are TRBV5-1 and TRBJ2-5; TRBD2 agrees at 11 bases. The CDR3 runs 16 residues. Germline CDR1 SGHRS, CDR2 YFSETQ. The CDR3 nucleotides read TGCGCCAGCAGATTGGGGACTAGCGGCTTCCAAGAGACCCAGTACTTC. Its protein is CASRLGTSGFQETQYF. The whole variable domain, filled in from reference TRBV5-1 and TRBJ2-5, reads KAGVTQTPRYLIKTRGQQVTLSCSPISGHRSVSWYQQTPGQGLQFLFEYFSETQRNKGNFPGRFSGRQFSNSRSEMNVSTLELGDSALYLCASRLGTSGFQETQYFGPGTRLLVL.

Only one count was recorded for this clone. The rearrangement links TRBV19 to TRBJ1-6; D unclear. Germline lookup yields CDR1 LNHDA and CDR2 SQIVND (reference sequence). Trimming left V 5 bases short and J 2 bases short, with 13 bases between. The CDR3 is 16 amino acids. CDR3 in DNA: TGTGCCAGTAGTGACGGGGATAGTGCCTATAATTCACCCCTCCACTTT. Translating gives CASSDGDSAYNSPLHF.